This T cell receptor beta chain comes out of a study of CD8+CD57+ T cells in acquired aplastic anemia. By flow cytometry, patients selected for sequencing had shown an expansion of CD8+CD57+ cells. This clonotype was observed many times. CDR3 size: 15 residues. Germline loops: CDR1 SGHDT, CDR2 YYEEEE. V lost 4 bases, J lost 5 bases, and 16 bases lay in between. The template for TCR beta VDJ and CDR3 sequence profiling was genomic DNA. TCRdb reanalysed the reads using MiXCR and keeps one entry per CDR3 protein. The profile shows 150,000 to 160,000 distinct CDR3 sequences, about 52% of them singletons. The specimen sequenced was sorted CD4+, CD8+, or CD8+CD57+ T cells (not recorded which) from PBMCs. V is TRBV5-6 and J is TRBJ2-1, with a tentative D call TRBD1 (6 bases). The sequence was obtained from a human donor with aplastic anemia. As DNA, the CDR3 is TGTGCCAGCAGCCTACAAGGACAGATAAACAATGAGCAGTTCTTC. It specifies CASSLQGQINNEQFF.